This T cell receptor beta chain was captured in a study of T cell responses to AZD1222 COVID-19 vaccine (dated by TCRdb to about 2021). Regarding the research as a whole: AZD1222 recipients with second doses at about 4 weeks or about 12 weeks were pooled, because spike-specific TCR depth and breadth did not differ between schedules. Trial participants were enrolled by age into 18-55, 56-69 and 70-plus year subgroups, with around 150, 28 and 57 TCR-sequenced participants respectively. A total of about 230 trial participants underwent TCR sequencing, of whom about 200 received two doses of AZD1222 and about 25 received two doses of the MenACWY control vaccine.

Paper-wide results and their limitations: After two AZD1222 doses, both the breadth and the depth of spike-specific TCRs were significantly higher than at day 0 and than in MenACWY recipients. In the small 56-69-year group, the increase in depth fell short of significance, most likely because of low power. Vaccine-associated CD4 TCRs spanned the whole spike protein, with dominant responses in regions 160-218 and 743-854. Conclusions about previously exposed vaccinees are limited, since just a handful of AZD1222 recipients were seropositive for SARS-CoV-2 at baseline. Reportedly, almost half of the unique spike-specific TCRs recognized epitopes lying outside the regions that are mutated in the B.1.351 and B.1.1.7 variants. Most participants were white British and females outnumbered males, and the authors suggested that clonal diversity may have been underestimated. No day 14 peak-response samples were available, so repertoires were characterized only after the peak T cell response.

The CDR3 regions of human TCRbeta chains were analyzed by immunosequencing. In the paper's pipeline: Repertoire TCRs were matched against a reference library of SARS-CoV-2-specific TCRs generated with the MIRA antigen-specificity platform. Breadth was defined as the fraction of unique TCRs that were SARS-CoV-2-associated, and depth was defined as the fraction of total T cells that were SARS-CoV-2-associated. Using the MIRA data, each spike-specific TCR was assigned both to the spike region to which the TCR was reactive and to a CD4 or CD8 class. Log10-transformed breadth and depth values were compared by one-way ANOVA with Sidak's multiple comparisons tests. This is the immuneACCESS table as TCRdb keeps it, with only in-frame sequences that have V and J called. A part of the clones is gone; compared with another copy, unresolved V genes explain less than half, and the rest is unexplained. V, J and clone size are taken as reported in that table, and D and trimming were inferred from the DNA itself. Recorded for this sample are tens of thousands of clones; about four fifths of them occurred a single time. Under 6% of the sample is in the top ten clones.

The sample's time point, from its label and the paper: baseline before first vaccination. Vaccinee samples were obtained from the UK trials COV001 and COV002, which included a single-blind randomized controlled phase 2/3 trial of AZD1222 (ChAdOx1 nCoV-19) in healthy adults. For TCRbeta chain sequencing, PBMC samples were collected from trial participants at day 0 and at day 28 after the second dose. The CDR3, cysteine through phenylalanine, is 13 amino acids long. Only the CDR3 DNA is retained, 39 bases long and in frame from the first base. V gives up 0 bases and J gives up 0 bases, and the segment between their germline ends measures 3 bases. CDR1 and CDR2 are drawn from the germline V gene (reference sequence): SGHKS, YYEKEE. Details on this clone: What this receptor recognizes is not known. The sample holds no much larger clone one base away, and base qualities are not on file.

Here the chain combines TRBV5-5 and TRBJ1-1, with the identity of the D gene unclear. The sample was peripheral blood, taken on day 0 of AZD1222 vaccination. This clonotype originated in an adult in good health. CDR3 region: CASSLAVNTEAFF. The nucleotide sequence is TGTGCCAGCAGCTTGGCCGTGAACACTGAAGCTTTCTTT.